This is a list of T cell receptor beta chains from one sample in a study of vaccination effects on CD4 cells after COVID-19. The data were produced by immunoSEQ multiplex PCR, yet TCRdb's version contains in-frame clones alone and is incomplete. The sample shows some 11,000 clones, about three quarters of them seen only once. These receptors are not linked to any known antigen. Sequenced here: CD4+ T cells from PBMCs cultured with HCoV-229E spike peptides, sampled before COVID-19 vaccination. The receptors shown here come from a human donor who received a COVID-19 vaccine. Each CDR3 is given with its conserved first and last residue. Each record gives: clone size, V gene, J gene, D gene, CDR3 protein, CDR3 DNA. A D gene is named only where the DNA matches it firmly. Clone sizes are given selectively: once, few, many, or a class where the clone is expanded.

abundance: NA
v_gene: TRBV15
j_gene: TRBJ2-5
d_gene: NA
CDR3aa: CATSRAPGLQETQYF
CDR3nt: TGTGCCACCAGCAGAGCGCCAGGCCTACAAGAGACCCAGTACTTC

abundance: NA
v_gene: TRBV4-2
j_gene: TRBJ2-7
d_gene: TRBD2
CDR3aa: CASSQETSGRSEQYF
CDR3nt: TGTGCCAGCAGCCAAGAGACTAGCGGGAGGAGCGAGCAGTACTTC

abundance: NA
v_gene: TRBV29-1
j_gene: TRBJ1-1
d_gene: NA
CDR3aa: CSAWTVEAFF
CDR3nt: TGCAGCGCCTGGACAGTTGAAGCTTTCTTT

abundance: NA
v_gene: TRBV5-1
j_gene: TRBJ1-1
d_gene: TRBD1
CDR3aa: CASSGQGLHTEAFF
CDR3nt: TGCGCCAGCAGCGGACAGGGTTTGCACACTGAAGCTTTCTTT

abundance: NA
v_gene: TRBV7-2
j_gene: TRBJ2-1
d_gene: NA
CDR3aa: CASSERLVGNEQFF
CDR3nt: TGTGCCAGCAGCGAAAGACTGGTGGGGAATGAGCAGTTCTTC

abundance: NA
v_gene: TRBV11-2
j_gene: TRBJ1-2
d_gene: NA
CDR3aa: CASSLEPGTSYGYTF
CDR3nt: TGTGCCAGCAGCTTAGAGCCCGGGACGTCCTATGGCTACACCTTC

abundance: NA
v_gene: TRBV3-1/TRBV3-2
j_gene: TRBJ2-7
d_gene: TRBD1
CDR3aa: CASSQRGQGVYEQYF
CDR3nt: TGTGCCAGCAGCCAAAGGGGACAGGGGGTCTACGAGCAGTACTTC

abundance: NA
v_gene: TRBV24-1
j_gene: TRBJ2-2
d_gene: NA
CDR3aa: CATSDASGSGNTGELFF
CDR3nt: TGTGCCACCAGTGATGCATCAGGGTCCGGGAACACCGGGGAGCTGTTTTTT

abundance: NA
v_gene: TRBV3-1/TRBV3-2
j_gene: TRBJ2-5
d_gene: NA
CDR3aa: CASSLPRHRDYSETQYF
CDR3nt: TGTGCCAGCAGCCTCCCTCGGCACAGGGATTATTCGGAGACCCAGTACTTC

abundance: NA
v_gene: TRBV12-3/TRBV12-4
j_gene: TRBJ2-2
d_gene: TRBD2
CDR3aa: CASRRGTGELFF
CDR3nt: TGTGCCAGCAGGCGGGGGACCGGGGAGCTGTTTTTT

abundance: few
v_gene: TRBV7-2
j_gene: TRBJ2-7
d_gene: TRBD1
CDR3aa: CASSPDRGGYEQYF
CDR3nt: TGTGCCAGCAGCCCGGACAGGGGAGGCTACGAGCAGTACTTC

abundance: NA
v_gene: TRBV30
j_gene: TRBJ1-6
d_gene: NA
CDR3aa: CAWSRRGTAYNSPLHF
CDR3nt: TGTGCCTGGAGTCGTCGTGGGACTGCATATAATTCACCCCTCCACTTT

abundance: NA
v_gene: TRBV5-1
j_gene: TRBJ1-4
d_gene: NA
CDR3aa: CASSGGAGTNEKLFF
CDR3nt: TGCGCCAGCAGCGGGGGAGCAGGAACTAATGAAAAACTGTTTTTT

abundance: NA
v_gene: TRBV5-8
j_gene: TRBJ2-1
d_gene: TRBD1
CDR3aa: CASRSGSGGAYNEQFF
CDR3nt: TGTGCCAGCAGGTCAGGGTCAGGGGGTGCCTACAATGAGCAGTTCTTC

abundance: NA
v_gene: TRBV7-9
j_gene: TRBJ1-1
d_gene: NA
CDR3aa: CASSLAMNTEAFF
CDR3nt: TGTGCCAGCAGCTTAGCTATGAACACTGAAGCTTTCTTT

abundance: NA
v_gene: TRBV12-3/TRBV12-4
j_gene: TRBJ1-5
d_gene: NA
CDR3aa: CASSFRQDQPQHF
CDR3nt: TGTGCCAGCAGTTTCCGCCAGGATCAGCCCCAGCATTTT

abundance: NA
v_gene: TRBV24-1
j_gene: TRBJ2-3
d_gene: NA
CDR3aa: CATSDEGSLTQYF
CDR3nt: TGTGCCACCAGTGATGAGGGTTCCCTTACGCAGTATTTT

abundance: NA
v_gene: TRBV6-1
j_gene: TRBJ1-3
d_gene: NA
CDR3aa: CASSDEGGNTIYF
CDR3nt: TGTGCCAGCAGTGATGAGGGGGGAAACACCATATATTTT

abundance: NA
v_gene: TRBV27
j_gene: TRBJ1-1
d_gene: NA
CDR3aa: CASSLSGRLNTEAFF
CDR3nt: TGTGCCAGCAGTTTATCGGGACGGTTGAACACTGAAGCTTTCTTT

abundance: NA
v_gene: TRBV25-1
j_gene: TRBJ2-1
d_gene: TRBD1
CDR3aa: CASSDDRGSFYSYNEQFF
CDR3nt: TGTGCCAGCAGTGACGACAGGGGATCCTTTTACTCCTACAATGAGCAGTTCTTC

abundance: NA
v_gene: TRBV7-2
j_gene: TRBJ2-7
d_gene: NA
CDR3aa: CASSFTGVLSYEQYF
CDR3nt: TGTGCCAGCAGCTTTACGGGGGTTTTATCCTACGAGCAGTACTTC

abundance: NA
v_gene: TRBV7-2
j_gene: TRBJ1-4
d_gene: NA
CDR3aa: CASSAQTRTNEKLFF
CDR3nt: TGTGCCAGCAGCGCCCAGACTCGAACTAATGAAAAACTGTTTTTT

abundance: NA
v_gene: TRBV6-5
j_gene: TRBJ2-7
d_gene: NA
CDR3aa: CATTVSGPSYEQYF
CDR3nt: TGTGCCACCACCGTTAGCGGACCCTCCTACGAGCAGTACTTC

abundance: NA
v_gene: TRBV20-1
j_gene: TRBJ2-4
d_gene: NA
CDR3aa: CSASGAGIAKNIQYF
CDR3nt: TGCAGTGCTAGTGGGGCGGGCATAGCCAAAAACATTCAGTACTTC

abundance: NA
v_gene: TRBV2
j_gene: TRBJ1-2
d_gene: NA
CDR3aa: CASIGLGAGYTF
CDR3nt: TGTGCCAGCATAGGTCTGGGAGCTGGCTACACCTTC

abundance: once
v_gene: TRBV19
j_gene: TRBJ1-6
d_gene: NA
CDR3aa: CASSAIENSPLHF
CDR3nt: TGTGCCAGTAGTGCTATCGAGAATTCACCCCTCCACTTT

abundance: NA
v_gene: TRBV6-2/TRBV6-3
j_gene: TRBJ2-5
d_gene: TRBD2
CDR3aa: CASSRPTSGGYQETQYF
CDR3nt: TGTGCCAGCAGTCGCCCGACTAGCGGGGGGTACCAAGAGACCCAGTACTTC

abundance: NA
v_gene: TRBV5-4
j_gene: TRBJ2-3
d_gene: TRBD2
CDR3aa: CASSLESSGGPDTQYF
CDR3nt: TGTGCCAGCAGCTTGGAGTCCAGCGGGGGCCCAGATACGCAGTATTTT

abundance: NA
v_gene: TRBV4-2
j_gene: TRBJ1-1
d_gene: NA
CDR3aa: CASSQGDGPLLKAFF
CDR3nt: TGTGCCAGCAGCCAAGGAGATGGACCCCTCCTTAAAGCTTTCTTT

abundance: NA
v_gene: TRBV6-5
j_gene: TRBJ1-2
d_gene: NA
CDR3aa: CASSYSSSRANYGYTF
CDR3nt: TGTGCCAGCAGTTACTCCTCTAGCCGTGCTAACTATGGCTACACCTTC

abundance: NA
v_gene: TRBV7-2
j_gene: TRBJ2-1
d_gene: NA
CDR3aa: CASSLLSTHNEQFF
CDR3nt: TGTGCCAGCAGCTTATTATCAACCCACAATGAGCAGTTCTTC